The 5 T cell receptor beta chains listed next were all sequenced from one sample in a study of blood T cell repertoires in COVID-19. Assay used: immunoSEQ multiplex PCR; TCRdb lists only in-frame clones, some missing. The sample has roughly 150,000 clones, roughly 93% seen once. The sample consisted of peripheral blood. The receptors shown here come from a man aged 18-30 years with COVID-19, enrolled during active disease.

This rearrangement joins TRBV6-2 or TRBV6-3 to TRBJ2-1; TRBD2 might be the D (5 bases). Germline-derived CDR1 and CDR2 are MNHEY and SVGEGT. Trimming cost V 2 bases and J 4 bases, with 21 bases left between them. This CDR3 is 18 amino acids long. The CDR3 coding sequence is TGTGCCAGCAGTTACCCCGTTGAGGGTTCGGCCCCTTACAATGAGCAGTTCTTC. Amino acid sequence: CASSYPVEGSAPYNEQFF.

This clone was seen a few times. V gene TRBV7-2 combines with J gene TRBJ1-1; D ambiguous. This CDR3 is 15 amino acids long. Germline V gene data show CDR1 as SGHTA and CDR2 as FQGNSA. Trimming removed 2 bases at V and 5 bases at J, with 15 bases between. This CDR3 reads CASSLQFGVRTEAFF. CDR3 nucleotide sequence: TGTGCCAGCAGCTTACAATTCGGCGTGAGGACTGAAGCTTTCTTT.

V and J are TRBV11-2 and TRBJ2-2; 7 bases line up with TRBD2. V was pared by 2 bases and J by 3 bases, with 3 bases of the junction left unmatched. CDR1 SGHAT and CDR2 FQNNGV come from the germline V gene. This CDR3 has 15 residues. CDR3 residues: CASSLSSGDTGELFF. CDR3 coding DNA: TGTGCCAGCAGCTTATCTAGCGGCGACACCGGGGAGCTGTTTTTT.

The chain is built from TRBV6-1 and TRBJ1-1; no clear D gene. Germline V gene lookup returns CDR1 MNHNS and CDR2 SASEGT. The CDR3 spans 13 residues. Trimming removed 3 bases at V and 1 base at J, with 6 bases between. In DNA, the CDR3 is TGTGCCAGCAGTGAGGCTGCGAACACTGAAGCTTTCTTT. Protein: CASSEAANTEAFF.

V and J are TRBV11-2 and TRBJ1-3; 7 nucleotides align to TRBD1. Germline V gene sequence: CDR1 SGHAT, CDR2 FQNNGV. Trimming removed 1 base from V and 7 bases from J; junction bases left unmatched: 1. The CDR3 extends over 13 amino acids. The CDR3 bases are TGTGCCAGCAGCTTAGGACAGGGTAACACCATATATTTT. Protein: CASSLGQGNTIYF.